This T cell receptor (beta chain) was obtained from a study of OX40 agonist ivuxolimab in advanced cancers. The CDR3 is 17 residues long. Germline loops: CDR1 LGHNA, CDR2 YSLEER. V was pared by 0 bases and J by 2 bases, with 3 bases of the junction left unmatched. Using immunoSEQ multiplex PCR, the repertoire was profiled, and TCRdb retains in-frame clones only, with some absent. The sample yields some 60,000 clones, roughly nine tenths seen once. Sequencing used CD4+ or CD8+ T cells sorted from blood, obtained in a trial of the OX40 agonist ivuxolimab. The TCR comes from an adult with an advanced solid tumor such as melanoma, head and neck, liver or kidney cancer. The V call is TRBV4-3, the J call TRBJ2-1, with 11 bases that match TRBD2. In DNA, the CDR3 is TGCGCCAGCAGCCAAGATCGACTAGCGGGAACCTACAATGAGCAGTTCTTC. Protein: CASSQDRLAGTYNEQFF.